These T cell receptor beta chains were read from a single sample in a study of blood T cell repertoires in COVID-19. Generated by immunoSEQ multiplex PCR, the TCRdb table keeps only in-frame clones and is missing some. The sample consists of some 370,000 clones, 75% to 90% of them appearing once. Input material: PBMCs or T cells enriched from blood (not recorded which). All receptors derive from a woman between 45 and 65 years old who had recovered from COVID-19. CDR3s include the opening cysteine and the closing phenylalanine or tryptophan. D genes are given only for firm matches.

>TRBV6-5|TRBD1
CASTYRDRGRDGYTF
>TRBV7-2|-
CASSLGQTMLYEQYF
>TRBV6-6|-
CASSPSTGQGYTF
>TRBV24-1|-
CATSDGARSRGYTF
>TRBV18|-
CASSPPSVGDEQFF
>TRBV3-1/TRBV3-2|-
CASSLRGNTEAFF
>TRBV5-5|TRBD2
CASSLEGLANLLYEQYF
>TRBV5-6|-
CASSLGQDSNYGYTF
>TRBV6-2/TRBV6-3|-
CASSPQGLSEAFF
>TRBV19|-
CASSVLTWGVDSPLHF
>TRBV7-9|-
CASNSGEKLFF
>TRBV7-9|TRBD2
CASSPSGRAQYF
>TRBV19|TRBD2
CASSTTSGFEGEQYF
>TRBV6-4|TRBD2
CASSEVAGGQHVAKNIQYF
>TRBV5-1|-
CASSLEGSIGGLAEAFF
>TRBV7-9|-
CASSLVEDTGELFF
>TRBV5-8|-
CASSSAQGNPFNGYTF
>TRBV6-2/TRBV6-3|-
CASSYAGAGQPQHF
>TRBV30|-
CAWSVGQGPAEAFF
>TRBV5-1|TRBD1
CASSKGQGARADTQYF
>TRBV29-1|-
CSVEGGGTSYTF
>TRBV5-6|-
CASSLVSREDYTF
>TRBV7-2|TRBD2
CASSLVGGGPLMYF
>TRBV13|-
CASSLGGIGTRLAFF
>TRBV19|-
CASRSPRTYEQYF
>TRBV12-3/TRBV12-4|-
CASRRSEKLFF
>TRBV19|-
CASNQGMSNQPQHF
>TRBV3-1/TRBV3-2|-
CASSPGGNEKLFF
>TRBV6-5|-
CATSRSGLEAFF
>TRBV30|-
CAWSVLPRGYGYTF
>TRBV3-1/TRBV3-2|-
CASSLLAGATNEKLFF
>TRBV7-3|TRBD2
CASSPGTSGRDTQYF